Below are 21 T cell receptor beta chains sequenced from a single sample in a study of memory CD4+ T cells and cytomegalovirus serostatus. The method was immunoSEQ multiplex PCR; TCRdb's version includes in-frame clones alone and lacks a portion of them. The repertoire includes over 50,000 clones, 82% of them detected once, and 0.85% to 0.95% sits in the top ten. Single viable CD3+CD4+CD8-CD45RO+ cells were sorted as the memory CD4+ T cells. Sequenced: memory CD4+ T cells from blood. All receptors come from an adult in good health and CMV-seronegative.

This clone has only one observation. The V and J genes are TRBV5-4 and TRBJ2-1, with D maybe TRBD2 (7 bases). The V gene lost 1 base and the J gene lost 3 bases, with 17 bases spanning the gap. This CDR3 is built from 17 residues. CDR1 is SGHNT and CDR2 is YYREEE in the germline V gene (reference sequence). The CDR3 DNA reads TGTGCCAGCAGCTTGCGGCCAAGGGGGGGGAACTACAATGAGCAGTTCTTC. It yields the protein CASSLRPRGGNYNEQFF.

The V and J genes are TRBV9 and TRBJ2-2; TRBD1 or TRBD2 may be the D gene (5 bases each). V lost 3 bases to trimming and J lost 8 bases, with 14 bases between them. The CDR3 covers 14 residues. The germline V gene has CDR1 SGDLS and CDR2 YYNGEE. The CDR3 loop is CASSGLPGPGELFF. CDR3 DNA: TGTGCCAGCAGCGGCTTACCGGGGCCTGGGGAGCTGTTTTTT.

The J gene is TRBJ2-1, the V gene TRBV2; TRBD1 matches 8 bases. The CDR3 is 12 residues long. Germline CDR1 SNHLY, CDR2 FYNNEI. After removal of 8 bases from V and 6 bases from J, the junction contained 3 bases not matched to a gene. As DNA, the CDR3 is TGTGCCAGCCAAACAGGGGGCAATGAGCAGTTCTTC. Protein sequence: CASQTGGNEQFF. The full variable domain, in which reference TRBV2 and TRBJ2-1 provide the parts outside the CDR3, is EPEVTQTPSHQVTQMGQEVILRCVPISNHLYFYWYRQILGQKVEFLVSFYNNEISEKSEIFDDQFSVERPDGSNFTLKIRSTKLEDSAMYFCASQTGGNEQFFGPGTRLTVL.

This clone was seen more than once but under ten times. V and J are TRBV18 and TRBJ2-5, with 8 bases fitting TRBD1. V shed 5 bases and J 6 bases; nucleotides not matched to a gene: 5. The germline CDR1 and CDR2 sequences are KGHSH and LQKENI. The CDR3 extends over 13 amino acids. The CDR3: CASSTDRGQTQYF. CDR3 nucleotides: TGTGCCAGCTCAACCGACAGGGGACAGACCCAGTACTTC.

The CDR3 loop reads CASNLGGSDTEAFF. The CDR3 bases are TGTGCCAGCAACCTCGGGGGGTCGGACACTGAAGCTTTCTTT. V is TRBV5-4 and J is TRBJ1-1; maybe TRBD1 (5 bases). The V gene's germline CDR1 is SGHNT and CDR2 YYREEE (reference sequence). V was clipped by 6 bases and J by 3 bases, with 15 bases between them. The length of the CDR3 is 14 residues.

The V and J genes are TRBV15 and TRBJ1-1; D not certain. CDR3 length: 12 amino acids. Germline CDR1 LNHNV, CDR2 YYDKDF (reference sequence). The V gene lost 1 base and the J gene lost 6 bases, with 6 bases spanning the gap. The CDR3 region has the DNA TGTGCCACCAGCAGAGGTGAGCCTGAAGCTTTCTTT. Translation gives CATSRGEPEAFF.

The gene calls are TRBV19 and TRBJ2-1; 10 bases are a match to TRBD1. Germline V gives CDR1 LNHDA, CDR2 SQIVND (reference sequence). The CDR3 is 14 residues long. The V gene end was trimmed by 4 bases and the J gene end by 8 bases; junction bases not matched to a gene: 5. The CDR3 reads CASSNGDRGYEQFF. In DNA, the CDR3 is TGTGCCAGTAGTAACGGGGACAGGGGTTATGAGCAGTTCTTC.

V is TRBV6-5 and J is TRBJ1-1; no clear D. Germline-derived CDR1 and CDR2 are MNHEY and SVGAGI. Trimming took off 6 bases at V and 0 bases at J, with 14 bases between the two ends. The CDR3 extends over 15 amino acids. The CDR3 reads CASRPTRTVNTEAFF. The CDR3 DNA is TGTGCCAGCAGACCGACCCGTACGGTGAACACTGAAGCTTTCTTT.

The CDR3 DNA reads as TGTGCCAGCAGCTTAGAGGACAGGGCTGTCGGAGGCTACACCTTC. It codes for CASSLEDRAVGGYTF. The rearrangement links TRBV7-6 to TRBJ1-2, with TRBD1 matching 8 bases. CDR1 is SGHVS, CDR2 FNYEAQ, per germline. The CDR3 has 15 amino acids. V dropped 1 base and J dropped 8; count of bases not matched to a gene: 9.

The chain combines TRBV19 with TRBJ1-2, with TRBD1 matching 7 bases. The CDR3 has 15 residues. The V gene end was trimmed by 5 bases and the J gene end by 1 base; junction bases not matched to a gene: 7. The germline V gene encodes CDR1 LNHDA and CDR2 SQIVND (reference sequence). The CDR3 loop reads CASSPDRAINYGYTF. In DNA, the CDR3 is TGTGCCAGTAGTCCCGACAGGGCGATTAACTATGGCTACACCTTC.

The gene calls are TRBV2 and TRBJ2-5; possibly TRBD2 for D (7 bases). There are 16 residues in the CDR3. Trimming took off 7 bases at V and 5 bases at J, with 23 bases between the two ends. Germline V gives CDR1 SNHLY, CDR2 FYNNEI. Here the CDR3 reads CASKPLRGAGRETQYF. In nucleotides, the CDR3 is TGTGCCAGCAAACCCTTACGGGGGGCGGGGCGGGAGACCCAGTACTTC. The variable domain in full, completed from reference TRBV2 and TRBJ2-5, reads EPEVTQTPSHQVTQMGQEVILRCVPISNHLYFYWYRQILGQKVEFLVSFYNNEISEKSEIFDDQFSVERPDGSNFTLKIRSTKLEDSAMYFCASKPLRGAGRETQYFGPGTRLLVL.

This chain connects TRBV5-1 to TRBJ1-1; possible D gene TRBD1, 5 bases. With 4 bases removed from V and 5 bases from J, the gap between germline ends came to 15 bases. The V gene's germline CDR1 is SGHRS and CDR2 YFSETQ. The CDR3 extends over 14 amino acids. This CDR3 is CASSPRSAGTEAFF. CDR3 coding DNA: TGCGCCAGCAGCCCTCGGAGTGCAGGGACTGAAGCTTTCTTT.

J is TRBJ1-6 and V is TRBV5-8; no reliable D call. The CDR3 covers 13 residues. V lost 1 base to trimming and J lost 8 bases, with 7 bases between them. Germline CDR1 and CDR2: SGHTS and YDEGEE. The CDR3 region has the DNA TGTGCCAGCAGCTTGCGGCAACATTCACCCCTCCACTTT. Its protein is CASSLRQHSPLHF.

The V gene is TRBV5-4, the J gene TRBJ2-7, with D tentatively TRBD1 (6 bases). The CDR3 contains 14 residues. The germline V gene has CDR1 SGHNT and CDR2 YYREEE (reference sequence). Deletions cut 7 bases from V and 1 base from J, with 15 bases between. The CDR3 region is CASRQDGRSYEQYF. The DNA for the CDR3 is TGTGCCAGCCGACAGGATGGGCGGTCCTACGAGCAGTACTTC. The whole variable domain, remainder taken from reference TRBV5-4 and TRBJ2-7, is ETGVTQSPTHLIKTRGQQVTLRCSSQSGHNTVSWYQQALGQGPQFIFQYYREEENGRGNFPPRFSGLQFPNYSSELNVNALELDDSALYLCASRQDGRSYEQYFGPGTRLTVT.

This chain links TRBV6-5 with TRBJ1-1; 8 positions match TRBD1. V lost 2 bases and J lost 4; bases outside the gene matches: 9. The CDR3 has 16 amino acids. Germline CDR1 reads MNHEY; CDR2 reads SVGAGI. CDR3: CASSYAMTGERTEAFF. The DNA of the CDR3 is TGTGCCAGCAGTTACGCCATGACAGGGGAGCGCACTGAAGCTTTCTTT.

The rearrangement links TRBV6-5 to TRBJ1-4; D is ambiguous. Germline values: CDR1 MNHEY, CDR2 SVGAGI. This CDR3 region has 14 residues. V lost 4 bases and J lost 3, with 9 bases in between. CDR3 sequence reads: CASSSGLANEKLFF. The CDR3 nucleotides read TGTGCCAGCAGTTCAGGCTTGGCTAATGAAAAACTGTTTTTT.

The V call is TRBV9, the J call TRBJ2-7, with 7 bases identical to TRBD1. With 0 bases clipped from V and 2 bases from J, the junction kept 5 bases outside the gene matches. CDR3 length: 15 amino acids. The germline V gene has CDR1 SGDLS and CDR2 YYNGEE. Here the CDR3 DNA reads TGTGCCAGCAGCGTAGCTACAGGGGTCGCCTACGAGCAGTACTTC. Translation gives CASSVATGVAYEQYF.

This clone was seen a single time. This chain connects TRBV9 to TRBJ1-2; weak D call: TRBD1 (6 bases). Germline CDR1 SGDLS, CDR2 YYNGEE. V lost 3 bases and J lost 4, with 13 bases in between. The CDR3 runs to 14 residues. CDR3 amino acids: CASSEGGHAYGYTF. The DNA of the CDR3 is TGTGCCAGCAGCGAGGGGGGGCACGCCTATGGCTACACCTTC.

This clone has just a few counts. The chain employs TRBV29-1 and TRBJ1-1, with TRBD1 matching 7 bases. With V trimmed by 6 bases and J by 6 bases, 10 bases remained unmatched. This CDR3 comprises 13 residues. Germline loops: CDR1 SQVTM, CDR2 ANQGSEA. The CDR3 DNA follows: TGCAGCGTGAACCGGGACAGCGTGGCTGAAGCTTTCTTT. Amino acids: CSVNRDSVAEAFF.

CDR3 sequence reads: CATSSNRGYGYTF. For the CDR3, the DNA is TGTGCCACCAGCAGCAACAGGGGTTATGGCTACACCTTC. The V call is TRBV15, the J call TRBJ1-2; 7 nucleotides line up with TRBD1. The CDR3 is 13 amino acids. Germline lookup yields CDR1 LNHNV and CDR2 YYDKDF (reference sequence). The V and J ends lost 3 bases and 5 bases, in that order; junction bases with no gene match: 3.

The chain recombines TRBV19 with TRBJ2-2; D ambiguous. This CDR3 is built from 15 residues. The germline CDR1 and CDR2 sequences are LNHDA and SQIVND (reference sequence). The ends were cut back, 4 bases at V and 6 bases at J, with 15 bases in the middle. The CDR3 DNA sequence: TGTGCCAGTAGTACTGACGTCAGTCGTTCCGGGGAGCTGTTTTTT. Protein: CASSTDVSRSGELFF.